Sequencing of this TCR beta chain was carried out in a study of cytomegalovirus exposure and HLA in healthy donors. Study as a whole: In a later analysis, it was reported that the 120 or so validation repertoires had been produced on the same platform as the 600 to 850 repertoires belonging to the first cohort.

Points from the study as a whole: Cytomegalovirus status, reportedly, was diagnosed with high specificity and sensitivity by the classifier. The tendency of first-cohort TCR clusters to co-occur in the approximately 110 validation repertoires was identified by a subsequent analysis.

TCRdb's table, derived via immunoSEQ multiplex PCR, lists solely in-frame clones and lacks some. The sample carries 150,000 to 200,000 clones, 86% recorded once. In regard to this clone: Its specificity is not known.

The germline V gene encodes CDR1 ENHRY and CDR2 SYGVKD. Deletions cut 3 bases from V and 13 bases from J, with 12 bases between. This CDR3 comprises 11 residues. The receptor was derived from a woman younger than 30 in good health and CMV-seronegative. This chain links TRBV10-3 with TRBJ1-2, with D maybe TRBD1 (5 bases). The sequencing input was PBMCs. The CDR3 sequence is CAISDEGTGTF. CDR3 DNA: TGTGCCATCAGTGACGAAGGGACTGGCACCTTC.